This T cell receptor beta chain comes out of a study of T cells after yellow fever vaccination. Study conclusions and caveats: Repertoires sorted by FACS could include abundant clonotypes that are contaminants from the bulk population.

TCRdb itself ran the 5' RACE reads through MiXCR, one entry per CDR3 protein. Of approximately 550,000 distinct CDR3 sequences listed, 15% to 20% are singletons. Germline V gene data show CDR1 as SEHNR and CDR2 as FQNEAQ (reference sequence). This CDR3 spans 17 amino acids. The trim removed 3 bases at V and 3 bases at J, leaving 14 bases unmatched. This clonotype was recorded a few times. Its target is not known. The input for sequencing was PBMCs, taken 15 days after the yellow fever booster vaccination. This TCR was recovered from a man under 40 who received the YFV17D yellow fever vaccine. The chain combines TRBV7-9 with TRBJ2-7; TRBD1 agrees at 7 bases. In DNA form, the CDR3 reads TGTGCCAGCAGCTTGGGTACCTCGGGACAGATCATCTACGAGCAGTACTTC. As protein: CASSLGTSGQIIYEQYF.